The rows below give T cell receptor beta chains drawn from one sample of a study of identical twins. TCRdb re-derived calls from the 5' RACE reads in MiXCR, one entry per CDR3 protein. This table has around 680,000 distinct CDR3 sequences, under 9% appearing once. This sample also appeared in a second study, on yellow fever vaccine responses in identical twins.

Sequencing was performed on PBMCs. The receptors derive from a woman aged 18-29 years in good health. The CDR3 runs from the conserved cysteine through the conserved F or W. The order of the fields is V gene, CDR3 length, clone size, D gene, J gene, CDR3 DNA, CDR3 protein. A D gene is named only where the DNA matches it firmly. Size tells how often a clone was seen (once, few, many) or the class of an expanded clone, and some rows leave it out.

>TRBV20-1|12|NA|NA|TRBJ2-5
TGCAGTGCGAGTAGCGCCGAAGAGACCCAGTACTTC
CSASSAEETQYF
>TRBV4-1|15|few|NA|TRBJ2-5
TGCGCCAGCAGCTGGACGAACAGCGCAGGAGAGACCCAGTACTTC
CASSWTNSAGETQYF
>TRBV11-2|12|NA|NA|TRBJ2-2
TGTGCCAGCAGCTCCGACAGCGGGGAGCTGTTTTTT
CASSSDSGELFF
>TRBV6-5|14|NA|NA|TRBJ1-2
TGTGCCAGCAGTTCGAGACAGTTCCTATGGGGCTACACCTTC
CASSSRQFLWGYTF
>TRBV18|14|many|TRBD2|TRBJ2-1
TGTGCCAGCTCCCCAAGCGGGGTTGAGCATGAGCAGTTCTTC
CASSPSGVEHEQFF
>TRBV9|16|NA|TRBD2|TRBJ2-7
TGTGCCAGCAGCGCAGAAGACCTAGCGGGAAAGAACGAGCAGTACTTC
CASSAEDLAGKNEQYF
>TRBV7-2|13|many|NA|TRBJ1-5
TGTGCCAGCAGCTTCTGGTCGAATCAGCCCCAGCATTTT
CASSFWSNQPQHF
>TRBV5-6|13|few|NA|TRBJ1-2
TGTGCCAGCAGTTTGGGAAACGGGGATGGCTACACCTTC
CASSLGNGDGYTF
>TRBV4-2|16|NA|NA|TRBJ2-2
TGTGCCAGCAGCCTAGGAGGTTGGGGTTACACCGGGGAGCTGTTTTTT
CASSLGGWGYTGELFF
>TRBV18|14|NA|TRBD1|TRBJ2-5
TGTGCCAGCTCACGCAGGGACAGCCAAGAGACCCAGTACTTC
CASSRRDSQETQYF
>TRBV7-9|13|many|NA|TRBJ1-6
TGTGCCAGCAGCCCTCCGGGGAACTCACCCCTCCACTTT
CASSPPGNSPLHF
>TRBV7-9|16|many|NA|TRBJ2-2
TGTGCCAGCAGCTTCCACACAACCTGGAACACCGGGGAGCTGTTTTTT
CASSFHTTWNTGELFF
>TRBV20-1|19|NA|TRBD2|TRBJ2-1
TGCTGGGCTAGAGATTGGCGCCTAGCGGGGCGGAATTCTCCTAATGAGCAGTTCTTC
CWARDWRLAGRNSPNEQFF
>TRBV11-2|15|NA|NA|TRBJ2-2
TGTGCCAGCAGCTTGACGGGCCTGTCGGGGGGGGAGCTGTTTTTT
CASSLTGLSGGELFF
>TRBV6-1|13|few|TRBD2|TRBJ2-7
TGTGCCAGCATGGCTAGCGGGCCCTACGAGCAGTACTTC
CASMASGPYEQYF
>TRBV15|16|many|TRBD1|TRBJ2-1
TGTGCCACCAGCCAAGGTTCCGGGGACAGGGTGAATGAGCAGTTCTTC
CATSQGSGDRVNEQFF
>TRBV7-9|12|few|NA|TRBJ1-2
TGTGCCAGCCAGAAGGTCGATTATGGCTACACCTTC
CASQKVDYGYTF
>TRBV7-9|15|NA|NA|TRBJ2-7
TGTGCCAGCAGCTTAAAGGGGATGAGCTCCTACGAGCAGTACTTC
CASSLKGMSSYEQYF
>TRBV20-1|14|few|TRBD2|TRBJ2-3
TGCAGTGCTCGACTAGCGGGAGGGGGAGATACGCAGTATTTT
CSARLAGGGDTQYF
>TRBV29-1|12|NA|NA|TRBJ2-1
TGCAGCGTTGGAAGCACATCGGGTGAGCAGTTCTTC
CSVGSTSGEQFF
>TRBV28|13|NA|TRBD2|TRBJ2-5
TGTGCCAGCACCGGGGGGGGAGAAGAGACCCAGTACTTC
CASTGGGEETQYF
>TRBV7-9|15|NA|TRBD1|TRBJ2-2
TGTGCCAGCAGCCATCTACAGGGGGTAACCGGGGAGCTGTTTTTT
CASSHLQGVTGELFF
>TRBV3-1|14|NA|NA|TRBJ2-2
TGTGCCAGCAGCCAAGATCTGGCTTTGGGGGAGCTGTTTTTT
CASSQDLALGELFF
>TRBV7-9|16|many|TRBD2|TRBJ2-3
TGTGCCAGCAGCCTAAGCGTGGCGGGGGGAACAGATACGCAGTATTTT
CASSLSVAGGTDTQYF
>TRBV3-1|12|few|TRBD1|TRBJ1-1
TGTGCCAGCAGCCTACAGGGGGTAGGCGCTTTCTTT
CASSLQGVGAFF
>TRBV7-2|15|NA|TRBD2|TRBJ2-3
TGTGCCAGCAGCTTTAGCGGGGGGGCCCCAGATACGCAGTATTTT
CASSFSGGAPDTQYF